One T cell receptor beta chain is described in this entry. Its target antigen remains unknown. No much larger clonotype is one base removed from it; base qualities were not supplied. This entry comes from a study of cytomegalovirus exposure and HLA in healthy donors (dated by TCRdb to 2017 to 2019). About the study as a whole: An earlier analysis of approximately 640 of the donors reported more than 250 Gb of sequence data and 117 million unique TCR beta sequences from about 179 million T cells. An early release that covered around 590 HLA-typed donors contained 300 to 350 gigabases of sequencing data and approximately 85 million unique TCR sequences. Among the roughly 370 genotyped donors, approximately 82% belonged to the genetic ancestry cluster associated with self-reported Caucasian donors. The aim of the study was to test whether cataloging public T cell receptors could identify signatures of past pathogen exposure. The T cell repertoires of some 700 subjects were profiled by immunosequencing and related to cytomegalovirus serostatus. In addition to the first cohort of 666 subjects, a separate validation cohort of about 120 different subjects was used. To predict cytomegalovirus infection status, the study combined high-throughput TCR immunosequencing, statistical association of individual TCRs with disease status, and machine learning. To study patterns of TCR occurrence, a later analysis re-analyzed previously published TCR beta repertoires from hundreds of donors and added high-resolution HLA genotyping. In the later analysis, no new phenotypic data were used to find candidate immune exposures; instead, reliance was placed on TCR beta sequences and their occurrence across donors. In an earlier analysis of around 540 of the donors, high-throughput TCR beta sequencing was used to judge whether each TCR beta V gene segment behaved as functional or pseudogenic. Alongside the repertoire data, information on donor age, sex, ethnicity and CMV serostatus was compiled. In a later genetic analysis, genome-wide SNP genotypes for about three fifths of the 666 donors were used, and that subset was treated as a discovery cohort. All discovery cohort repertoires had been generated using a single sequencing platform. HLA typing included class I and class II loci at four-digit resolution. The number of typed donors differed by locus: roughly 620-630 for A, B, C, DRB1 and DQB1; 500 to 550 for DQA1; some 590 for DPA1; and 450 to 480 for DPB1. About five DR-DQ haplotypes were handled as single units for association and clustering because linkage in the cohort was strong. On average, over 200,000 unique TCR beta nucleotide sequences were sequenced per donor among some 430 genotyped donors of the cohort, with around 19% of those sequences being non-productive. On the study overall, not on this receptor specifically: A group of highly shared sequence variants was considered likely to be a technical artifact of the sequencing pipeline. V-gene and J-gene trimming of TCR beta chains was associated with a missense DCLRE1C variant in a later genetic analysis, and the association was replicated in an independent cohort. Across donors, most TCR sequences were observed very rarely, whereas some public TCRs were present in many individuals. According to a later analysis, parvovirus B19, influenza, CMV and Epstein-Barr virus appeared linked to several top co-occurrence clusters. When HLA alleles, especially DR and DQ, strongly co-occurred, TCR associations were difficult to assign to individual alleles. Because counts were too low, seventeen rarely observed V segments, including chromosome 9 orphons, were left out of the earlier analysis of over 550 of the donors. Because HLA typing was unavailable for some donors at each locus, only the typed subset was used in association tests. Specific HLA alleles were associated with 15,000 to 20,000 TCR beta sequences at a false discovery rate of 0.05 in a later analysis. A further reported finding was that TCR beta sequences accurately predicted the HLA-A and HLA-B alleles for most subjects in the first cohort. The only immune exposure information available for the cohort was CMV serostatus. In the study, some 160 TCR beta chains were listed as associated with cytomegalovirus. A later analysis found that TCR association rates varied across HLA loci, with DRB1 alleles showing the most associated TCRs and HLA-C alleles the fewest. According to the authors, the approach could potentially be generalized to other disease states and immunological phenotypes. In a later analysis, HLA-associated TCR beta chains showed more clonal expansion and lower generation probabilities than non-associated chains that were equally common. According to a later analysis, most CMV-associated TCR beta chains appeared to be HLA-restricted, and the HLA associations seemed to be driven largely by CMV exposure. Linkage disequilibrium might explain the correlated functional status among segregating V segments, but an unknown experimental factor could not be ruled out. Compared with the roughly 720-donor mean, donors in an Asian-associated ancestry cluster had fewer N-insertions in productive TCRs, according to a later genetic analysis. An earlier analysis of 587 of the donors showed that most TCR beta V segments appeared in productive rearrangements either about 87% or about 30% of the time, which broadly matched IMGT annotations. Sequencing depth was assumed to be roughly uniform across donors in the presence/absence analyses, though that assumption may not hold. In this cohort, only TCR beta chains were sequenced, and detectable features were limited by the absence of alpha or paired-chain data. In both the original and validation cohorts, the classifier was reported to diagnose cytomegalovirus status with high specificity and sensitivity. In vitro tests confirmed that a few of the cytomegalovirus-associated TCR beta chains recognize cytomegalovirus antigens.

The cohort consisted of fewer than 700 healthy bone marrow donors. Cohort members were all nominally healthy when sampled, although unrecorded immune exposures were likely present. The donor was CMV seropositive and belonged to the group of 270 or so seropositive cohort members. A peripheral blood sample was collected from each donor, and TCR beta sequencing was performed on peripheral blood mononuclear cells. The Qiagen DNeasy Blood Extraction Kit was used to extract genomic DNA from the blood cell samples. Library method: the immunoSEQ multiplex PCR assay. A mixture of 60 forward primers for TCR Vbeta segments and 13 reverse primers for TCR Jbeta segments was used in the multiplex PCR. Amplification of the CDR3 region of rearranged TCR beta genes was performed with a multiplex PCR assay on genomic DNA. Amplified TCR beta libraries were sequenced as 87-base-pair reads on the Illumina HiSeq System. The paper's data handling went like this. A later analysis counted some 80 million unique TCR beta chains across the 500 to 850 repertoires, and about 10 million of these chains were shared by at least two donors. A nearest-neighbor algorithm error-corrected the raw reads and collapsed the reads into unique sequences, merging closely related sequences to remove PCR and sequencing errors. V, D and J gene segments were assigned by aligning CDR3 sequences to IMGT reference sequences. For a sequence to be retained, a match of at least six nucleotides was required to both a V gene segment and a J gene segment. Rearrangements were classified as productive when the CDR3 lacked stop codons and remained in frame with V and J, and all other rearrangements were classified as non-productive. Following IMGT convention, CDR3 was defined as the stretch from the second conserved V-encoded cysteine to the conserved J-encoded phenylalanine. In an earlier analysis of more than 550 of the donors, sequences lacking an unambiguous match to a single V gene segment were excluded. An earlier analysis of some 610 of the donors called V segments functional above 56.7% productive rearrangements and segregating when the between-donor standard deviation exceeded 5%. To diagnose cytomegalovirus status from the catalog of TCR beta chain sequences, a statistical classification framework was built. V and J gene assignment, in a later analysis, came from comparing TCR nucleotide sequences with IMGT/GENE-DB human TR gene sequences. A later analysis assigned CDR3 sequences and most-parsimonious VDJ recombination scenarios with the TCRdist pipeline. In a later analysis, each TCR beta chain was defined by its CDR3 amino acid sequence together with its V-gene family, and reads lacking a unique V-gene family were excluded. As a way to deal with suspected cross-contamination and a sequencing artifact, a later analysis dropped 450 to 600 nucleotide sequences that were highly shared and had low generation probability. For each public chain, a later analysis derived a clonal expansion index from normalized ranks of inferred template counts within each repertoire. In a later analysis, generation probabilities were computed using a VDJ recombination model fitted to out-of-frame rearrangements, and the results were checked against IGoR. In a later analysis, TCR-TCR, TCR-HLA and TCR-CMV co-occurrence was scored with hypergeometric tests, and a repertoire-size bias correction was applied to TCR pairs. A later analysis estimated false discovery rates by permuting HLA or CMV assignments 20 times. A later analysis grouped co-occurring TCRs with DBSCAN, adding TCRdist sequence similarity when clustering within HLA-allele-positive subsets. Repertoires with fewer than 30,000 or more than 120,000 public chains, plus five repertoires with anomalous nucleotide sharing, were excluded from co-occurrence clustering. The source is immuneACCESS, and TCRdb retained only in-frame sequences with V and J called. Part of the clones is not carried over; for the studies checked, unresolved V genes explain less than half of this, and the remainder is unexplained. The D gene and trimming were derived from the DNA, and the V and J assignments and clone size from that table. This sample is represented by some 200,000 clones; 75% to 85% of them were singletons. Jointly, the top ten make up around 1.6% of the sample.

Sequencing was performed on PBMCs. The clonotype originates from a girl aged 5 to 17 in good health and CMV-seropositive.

The DNA sequence follows: TGCGCCAGCAGCCAAGAAAACAGGGACGGTTCCTACGAGCAGTACTTC. The resulting protein is CASSQENRDGSYEQYF. The chain is assembled from TRBV4-3 and TRBJ2-7; the best D guess is TRBD1, with 6 bases matching. The germline V gene supplies CDR1 LGHNA and CDR2 YSLEER. The CDR3 runs 16 residues from the cysteine to the phenylalanine. CDR3 DNA only is kept here, 48 bases in frame from base 1. V loses 0 bases, J loses 1 base, and the germline ends lie 13 bases apart.